The next 15 T cell receptor beta chains were all read from a single sample in a study of beta chain features in type 1 diabetes (dated by TCRdb to the late 2010s). The full study reports these points: Type 1 diabetes patients showed a moderate but significant shortening of TCRB CDR3 length in all four CD4+ subsets.

Libraries were built with the immunoSEQ multiplex PCR assay. The entire isolated RNA was reverse transcribed using the High Capacity cDNA Reverse Transcription Kit, and thus expressed TCRB transcripts were sequenced. TCRdb limited this immuneACCESS table to in-frame rearrangements with V and J called. A share of clones is missing; checked studies link under half to unresolved V genes, and the rest is unexplained. The sample table lists fewer than 70,000 clones, roughly 63% of them with a count of one. The top ten clones comprise approximately 0.3% of the sample. These receptors lack a known antigen. The sequencing input was stem cell memory CD4+ T cells from blood. Per the publication, the cell subset or site label means: stem cell-like memory CD4+ T cells. All receptors derive from a woman aged 25 to 45 with type 1 diabetes.

This chain joins TRBV5-1 and TRBJ2-1; maybe TRBD2 (5 bases). The CDR3 spans 14 residues. Germline loops: CDR1 SGHRS, CDR2 YFSETQ. Trimming shortened V by 1 base and J by 9 bases, and 14 bases separated the two germline ends. As DNA, the CDR3 is TGCGCCAGCAGCTTGTTGGCCTCCGAGGGTGAGCAGTTCTTC. This sequence encodes CASSLLASEGEQFF.

This clone was detected only once. CDR3 sequence: CASTAQMAWNEQFF. In nucleotides, the CDR3 is TGTGCCAGCACCGCACAGATGGCCTGGAATGAGCAGTTCTTC. The V gene is TRBV6-6, the J gene TRBJ2-1; the D is unclear. Germline V gene sequence: CDR1 MNHNY, CDR2 SVGAGI (reference sequence). Trimming removed 7 bases at V and 7 bases at J, with 17 bases between. This CDR3 region has 14 residues.

V gene TRBV7-3 combines with J gene TRBJ2-2, with D uncertain. The V gene's germline CDR1 is SGHTA and CDR2 FQGTGA. Trimming pared 5 bases from V and 0 bases from J, leaving 4 bases between. The CDR3 totals 13 residues. As DNA, the CDR3 is TGTGCCAGCAGCCCCTCGAACACCGGGGAGCTGTTTTTT. Protein sequence: CASSPSNTGELFF.

The J gene is TRBJ2-7, the V gene TRBV7-9, with 10 bases matching TRBD1. Germline CDR1 SEHNR, CDR2 FQNEAQ (reference sequence). The CDR3 is 14 amino acids. The CDR3 DNA sequence: TGTGCGACAGCATATCAGGGACAGGGGTACGAGCAGTACTTC. Amino acids: CATAYQGQGYEQYF.

The V call is TRBV28, the J call TRBJ2-3; TRBD2 matches at 7 bases. The CDR3 consists of 18 residues. With V trimmed by 4 bases and J by 4 bases, 17 bases remained unmatched. CDR1 and CDR2 from the germline V gene are MDHEN and SYDVKM. The CDR3 sequence: CASSYRGGSRWAPDTQYF. CDR3 coding DNA: TGTGCCAGCAGTTATCGTGGCGGGAGTCGATGGGCCCCAGATACGCAGTATTTT.

The chain recombines TRBV6-5 with TRBJ2-1; 8 bases match TRBD2. Germline V gives CDR1 MNHEY, CDR2 SVGAGI. This CDR3 has 14 residues. V was pared by 5 bases and J by 0 bases, with 0 bases of the junction left unmatched. The CDR3 DNA sequence: TGTGCCAGCAGTAGCGGGAGCTCCTACAATGAGCAGTTCTTC. Amino acids: CASSSGSSYNEQFF.

The chain employs TRBV5-1 and TRBJ2-2; a possible D gene is TRBD1 (5 bases). The CDR3 covers 13 residues. V lost 0 bases and J lost 5, with 5 bases in between. The germline gives CDR1 SGHRS, CDR2 YFSETQ. For the CDR3, the DNA is TGCGCCAGCAGCTTGGAGGGGACCGGGGAGCTGTTTTTT. The encoded protein is CASSLEGTGELFF.

This chain's CDR3 is CASSPRSRQGLSYEQYF. In nucleotides, the CDR3 is TGCGCCAGCAGCCCCAGAAGTCGGCAGGGGTTATCCTACGAGCAGTACTTC. This chain joins TRBV4-1 and TRBJ2-7; tentatively, D is TRBD1 (6 bases). The CDR3 is 17 residues long. Trimming cost V 4 bases and J 1 base, with 20 bases left between them. Germline V gene sequence: CDR1 MGHRA, CDR2 YSYEKL.

This chain joins TRBV5-1 and TRBJ2-7; 10 bases fit TRBD2. The CDR3 runs to 14 residues. V shed 3 bases and J 3 bases; nucleotides not matched to a gene: 3. The V gene's germline CDR1 is SGHRS and CDR2 YFSETQ. The CDR3 bases are TGCGCCAGCAGCTCAGGGACTAGCGTCTACGAGCAGTACTTC. The encoded protein is CASSSGTSVYEQYF.

The V and J genes are TRBV11-1 and TRBJ2-7; D not certain. CDR3 length: 13 amino acids. V lost 6 bases and J 2 bases, leaving 11 bases between the germline ends. Germline-derived CDR1 and CDR2 are SGHAT and FQDESV (reference sequence). The CDR3 DNA sequence: TGTGCCAGCAGACCAACTGTGGCCTACGAGCAGTACTTC. Translated: CASRPTVAYEQYF.

The chain carries TRBV5-1 and TRBJ1-1; 9 nucleotides line up with TRBD1. Looked up from germline, CDR1 is SGHRS and CDR2 is YFSETQ. J was trimmed by 4 bases and V by 0 bases; bases with no gene match: 7. The length of the CDR3 is 16 residues. The CDR3 loop is CASSLAYRGRATEAFF. CDR3 coding DNA: TGCGCCAGCAGCTTGGCCTACAGGGGGCGCGCCACTGAAGCTTTCTTT. The full variable domain, rest sourced from reference TRBV5-1 and TRBJ1-1, is KAGVTQTPRYLIKTRGQQVTLSCSPISGHRSVSWYQQTPGQGLQFLFEYFSETQRNKGNFPGRFSGRQFSNSRSEMNVSTLELGDSALYLCASSLAYRGRATEAFFGQGTRLTVV.

CDR3 sequence reads: CASSGGGASNQPQHF. The DNA of the CDR3 is TGTGCCAGCAGTGGGGGCGGGGCTAGCAATCAGCCCCAGCATTTT. The rearrangement joins TRBV2 to TRBJ1-5, with D possibly being TRBD1 (5 bases). Per germline, CDR1 SNHLY and CDR2 FYNNEI. This CDR3 has 15 residues. Trimming left V 4 bases short and J 0 bases short, with 10 bases between.

This chain links TRBV4-2 with TRBJ2-7, with TRBD2 matching over 10 bases. Per germline, CDR1 LGHNA and CDR2 YNFKEQ. V lost 4 bases, J lost 7 bases, and 10 bases stayed unmatched. There are 15 residues in the CDR3. CDR3 nucleotides: TGTGCCAGCAGCCCAGATGCTAGCGGGAGCTGGGAGCAGTACTTC. It encodes CASSPDASGSWEQYF.

The rearrangement joins TRBV2 to TRBJ1-1, with 8 bases aligning to TRBD1. The trim removed 5 bases at V and 7 bases at J, leaving 6 bases unmatched. The CDR3 has 13 residues. Germline values: CDR1 SNHLY, CDR2 FYNNEI. This CDR3 reads CASSPGQGLEAFF. CDR3 DNA sequence: TGTGCCAGCAGTCCCGGACAGGGTCTTGAAGCTTTCTTT.

J is TRBJ2-7 and V is TRBV5-4, with 10 positions matching TRBD2. The CDR3 length is 15 residues. Per germline, CDR1 SGHNT and CDR2 YYREEE (reference sequence). After removal of 1 base from V and 6 bases from J, the junction contained 7 bases not matched to a gene. The CDR3 here is CASSLLTAGGIEQYF. The CDR3 DNA is TGTGCCAGCAGCTTGTTAACAGCGGGAGGGATCGAGCAGTACTTC.